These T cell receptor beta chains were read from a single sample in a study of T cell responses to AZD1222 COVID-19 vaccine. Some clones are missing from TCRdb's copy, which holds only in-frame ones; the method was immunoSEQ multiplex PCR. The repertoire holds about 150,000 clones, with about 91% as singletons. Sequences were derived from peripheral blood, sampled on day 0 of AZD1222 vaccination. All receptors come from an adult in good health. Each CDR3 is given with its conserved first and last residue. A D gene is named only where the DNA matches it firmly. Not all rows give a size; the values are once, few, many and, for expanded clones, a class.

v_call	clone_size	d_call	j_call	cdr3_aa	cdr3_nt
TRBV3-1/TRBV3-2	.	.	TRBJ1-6	CASSQDRVNSPLHF	TGTGCCAGCAGCCAAGACAGGGTTAATTCACCCCTCCACTTT
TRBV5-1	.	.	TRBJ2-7	CASSLGQVYEQYF	TGCGCCAGCAGCTTGGGGCAGGTTTACGAGCAGTACTTC
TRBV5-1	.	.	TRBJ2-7	CASSGTTSGAYEQYF	TGCGCCAGCAGCGGGACAACCTCAGGGGCCTACGAGCAGTACTTC
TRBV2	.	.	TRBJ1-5	CASSERSYLLMGANQPQHF	TGTGCCAGCAGTGAAAGGTCGTATCTTTTAATGGGGGCTAATCAGCCCCAGCATTTT
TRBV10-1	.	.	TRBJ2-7	CASSEALPPGNNEQYF	TGCGCCAGCAGTGAGGCTCTCCCTCCAGGGAACAACGAGCAGTACTTC
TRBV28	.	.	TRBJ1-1	CASNRPGTEAFF	TGTGCCAGCAACAGACCAGGGACTGAAGCTTTCTTT
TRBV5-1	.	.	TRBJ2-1	CASSLGGGESYNEQFF	TGCGCCAGCAGCTTGGGCGGGGGCGAATCCTACAATGAGCAGTTCTTC
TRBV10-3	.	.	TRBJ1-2	CAIREGDWYGYTF	TGTGCCATCAGAGAGGGGGATTGGTATGGCTACACCTTC
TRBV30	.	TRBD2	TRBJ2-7	CAWSAVPGGSYEQYF	TGTGCCTGGAGTGCGGTCCCGGGGGGCTCCTACGAGCAGTACTTC
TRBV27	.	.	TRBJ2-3	CASSRGATDTQYF	TGTGCCAGCAGTCGGGGGGCTACAGATACGCAGTATTTT
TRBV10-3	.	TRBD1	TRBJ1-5	CAISALDRGRDQPQHF	TGTGCCATCAGTGCCCTGGACAGGGGAAGGGATCAGCCCCAGCATTTT
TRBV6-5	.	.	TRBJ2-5	CASSTSWGQETQYF	.
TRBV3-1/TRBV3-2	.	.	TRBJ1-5	CASSQDVNQPQHF	TGTGCCAGCAGCCAAGACGTTAATCAGCCCCAGCATTTT
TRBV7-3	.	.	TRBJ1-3	CASSSDSSGNTIYF	TGTGCCAGCAGCTCGGACAGCTCTGGAAACACCATATATTTT
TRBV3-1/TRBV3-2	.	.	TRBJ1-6	CASSQDSGQSPLHF	TGTGCCAGCAGCCAAGACTCAGGACAGTCACCCCTCCACTTT
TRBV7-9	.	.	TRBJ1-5	CASTRDTGQPQHF	TGTGCCAGCACCCGGGACACGGGGCAGCCCCAGCATTTT
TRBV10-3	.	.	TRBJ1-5	CAISESEYSNQPQHF	TGTGCCATCAGTGAGTCCGAGTATAGCAATCAGCCCCAGCATTTT
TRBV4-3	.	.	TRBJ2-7	CASSRGSSQSSYEQYF	TGCGCCAGCAGCAGAGGAAGTAGTCAGAGCTCCTACGAGCAGTACTTC
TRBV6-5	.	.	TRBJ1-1	CASNPGRGNTEAFF	TGTGCCAGCAACCCGGGCCGAGGGAACACTGAAGCTTTCTTT
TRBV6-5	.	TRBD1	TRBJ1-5	CASSFLGTDYNQPQHF	TGTGCCAGCAGTTTCCTGGGGACAGACTACAATCAGCCCCAGCATTTT
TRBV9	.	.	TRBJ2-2	CASSVGSGAATGELFF	TGTGCCAGCAGCGTAGGTTCGGGGGCGGCGACCGGGGAGCTGTTTTTT
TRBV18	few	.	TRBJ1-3	CASSPGGLGAGNTIYF	TGTGCCAGCTCACCTGGGGGCCTCGGTGCTGGAAACACCATATATTTT
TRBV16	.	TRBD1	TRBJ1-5	CASSPGQGNQPQHF	TGTGCCAGCAGCCCTGGACAGGGAAATCAGCCCCAGCATTTT
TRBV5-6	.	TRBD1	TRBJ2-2	CASSLIQGADGELFF	TGTGCCAGCAGCTTGATCCAGGGGGCAGACGGGGAGCTGTTTTTT
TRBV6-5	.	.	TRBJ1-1	CASTPGRDTEAFF	TGTGCCAGCACGCCGGGAAGGGACACTGAAGCTTTCTTT
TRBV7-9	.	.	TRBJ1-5	CASSLGGTDNQPQHF	TGTGCCAGCAGCTTAGGCGGGACGGATAATCAGCCCCAGCATTTT
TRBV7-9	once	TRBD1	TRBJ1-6	CASSSKQAGTANSPLHF	TGTGCCAGCAGCTCTAAACAAGCCGGGACAGCCAATTCACCCCTCCACTTT
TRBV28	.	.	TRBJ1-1	CASSLLLNTEAFF	TGTGCCAGCAGTTTATTGTTGAACACTGAAGCTTTCTTT
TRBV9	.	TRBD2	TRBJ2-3	CASSVSSSGDTQYF	TGTGCCAGCAGCGTTTCATCTAGCGGAGATACGCAGTATTTT
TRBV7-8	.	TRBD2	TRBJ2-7	CASSLAASGSYEQYF	TGTGCCAGCAGCTTAGCGGCTAGCGGCTCCTACGAGCAGTACTTC
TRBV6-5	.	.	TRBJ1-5	CASSYSSRGQPQHF	TGTGCCAGCAGTTACTCGTCAAGGGGTCAGCCCCAGCATTTT
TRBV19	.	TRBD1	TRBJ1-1	CASSIRSGQAASNTEAFF	TGTGCCAGTAGTATTCGGAGTGGACAGGCGGCTTCGAACACTGAAGCTTTCTTT
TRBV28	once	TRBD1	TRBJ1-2	CASRVSGQGDGYTF	TGTGCCAGCAGAGTTTCGGGACAGGGGGATGGCTACACCTTC
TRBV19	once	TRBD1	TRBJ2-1	CASSATGIRVNEQFF	TGTGCCAGTAGTGCGACAGGGATAAGAGTCAATGAGCAGTTCTTC